A selection of T cell receptor beta chains follows, all from one sample in a study of T cell responses to AZD1222 COVID-19 vaccine. Here immunoSEQ multiplex PCR was the method, and the copy in TCRdb shows in-frame clones only, minus some. The sample consists of about 110,000 clones, around 84% of them appearing once. The sequencing here drew on peripheral blood, taken on day 0 of AZD1222 vaccination. These receptors all come from an adult in good health. Each CDR3 is given with its conserved first and last residue. D genes are given only for firm matches. Size values are once, few and many counts, or a class for expanded clones, and some rows have none.

TRBJ2-1,.,.,TRBV6-2/TRBV6-3,TGTGCCAGCAGTTACGGGACTCCGAATAGGGTTGAGCAGTTCTTC,CASSYGTPNRVEQFF
TRBJ2-2,once,TRBD1,TRBV9,TGTGCCAGCAGCGCGTACAGGGGCAACACCGGGGAGCTGTTTTTT,CASSAYRGNTGELFF
TRBJ1-3,.,.,TRBV7-9,TGTGCCAGCAGCTTACAGGACAGCTCTGGAAACACCATATATTTT,CASSLQDSSGNTIYF
TRBJ2-3,.,TRBD2,TRBV7-9,TGTGCCAGCAGCTTAAATAGCGGGGACACAGATACGCAGTATTTT,CASSLNSGDTDTQYF
TRBJ1-1,.,.,TRBV7-9,TGTGCCAGCAGCTGGCTCCCTCGGGGGGGCACTGAAGCTTTCTTT,CASSWLPRGGTEAFF
TRBJ1-6,.,.,TRBV5-1,TGCGCCAGCAGCTTGCAGGGCCCTGGTGATTCACCCCTCCACTTT,CASSLQGPGDSPLHF
TRBJ2-7,.,.,TRBV12-3/TRBV12-4,TGTGCCAGCTCCAAGGCCGGGTGGGACGAGCAGTACTTC,CASSKAGWDEQYF
TRBJ2-1,.,.,TRBV24-1,TGTGCCACCAGTGGGGGCCTTGGGGAGCAGTTCTTC,CATSGGLGEQFF
TRBJ2-2,.,TRBD2,TRBV5-4,TGTGCCAGCAGCTCGGGGGGTAGAGGCACCGGGGAGCTGTTTTTT,CASSSGGRGTGELFF
TRBJ2-5,once,TRBD2,TRBV19,TGTGCCAGTCTCGATCGGGGGGGACAAGAGACCCAGTACTTC,CASLDRGGQETQYF
TRBJ1-3,.,.,TRBV19,TGTGCCAGTAGTACCCTGGACAGCTCTGGAAACACCATATATTTT,CASSTLDSSGNTIYF
TRBJ1-2,.,TRBD1,TRBV30,TGTGCCTGGTTATCTGGGACAGGGATAAGGTTGTACACCTTC,CAWLSGTGIRLYTF
TRBJ2-2,.,.,TRBV18,TGTGCCAGCTCACCACAGGCAGACTTCACCGGGGAGCTGTTTTTT,CASSPQADFTGELFF
TRBJ1-4,.,.,TRBV12-3/TRBV12-4,TGTGCCAGCAGTTCGTTGGGTCGGGAAAAACTGTTTTTT,CASSSLGREKLFF
TRBJ2-3,.,.,TRBV24-1,TGTGCCACCTCACAGAGCACAGATACGCAGTATTTT,CATSQSTDTQYF
TRBJ2-1,.,TRBD2,TRBV6-2/TRBV6-3,TGTGCCAGCAGTTATTTGACTAGCGGGAGCCTCAATAATGAGCAGTTCTTC,CASSYLTSGSLNNEQFF
TRBJ1-2,.,TRBD1,TRBV2,TGTGCCAGCACAGTCGAACAGGGGTCCTCTAACTATGGCTACACCTTC,CASTVEQGSSNYGYTF
TRBJ1-5,few,.,TRBV19,TGTGCCAGTAGTATCCAGGGAGGAGGGGGCAATCAGCCCCAGCATTTT,CASSIQGGGGNQPQHF
TRBJ2-7,.,.,TRBV7-2,TGTGCCAGCAGCTTAGAATTGGGGGGCTACGAGCAGTACTTC,CASSLELGGYEQYF
TRBJ2-3,.,.,TRBV20-1,TGCAGTGCTAGATTCGCAGATACGCAGTATTTT,CSARFADTQYF
TRBJ1-5,few,.,TRBV14,TGTGCCAGCAGCCAAGCCCCCAATCAGCCCCAGCATTTT,CASSQAPNQPQHF
TRBJ2-4,once,TRBD2,TRBV28,TGTGCCAGCAGTTTTAGGAGCGGGGGGGCCGCAAAAAACATTCAGTACTTC,CASSFRSGGAAKNIQYF
TRBJ1-5,once,TRBD1,TRBV19,TGTGCCAGTGGCTGGACAGGGGGCAATCAGCCCCAGCATTTT,CASGWTGGNQPQHF
TRBJ1-1,.,.,TRBV23-1,TGCGCCAGCAGTAGGCAGGGCGACACTGAAGCTTTCTTT,CASSRQGDTEAFF